This TCR beta chain was captured in a study of T cells after somatic rescue of genetic block. Using immunoSEQ multiplex PCR, the repertoire was profiled, and TCRdb retains in-frame clones only, with some absent. Of about 88,000 clones in the sample, about 90% were seen once. Between the trimmed V and J ends, which lost 4 bases and 1 base, there was a span of 13 bases. Germline V lookup: CDR1 SGHKS, CDR2 YYEKEE (reference sequence). CDR3 length: 15 residues. This chain connects TRBV5-5 to TRBJ2-3; D might be TRBD1 or TRBD2, each matching 5 bases. This receptor was taken from a woman younger than 35. The material sequenced was peripheral blood mononuclear cells (PBMCs). Written as DNA, the CDR3 is TGTGCCAGCAGCCACCGGGACCCAGGCACAGATACGCAGTATTTT. Translation gives CASSHRDPGTDTQYF. Complete variable domain (other parts from reference TRBV5-5 and TRBJ2-3): DAGVTQSPTHLIKTRGQQVTLRCSPISGHKSVSWYQQVLGQGPQFIFQYYEKEERGRGNFPDRFSARQFPNYSSELNVNALLLGDSALYLCASSHRDPGTDTQYFGPGTRLTVL.